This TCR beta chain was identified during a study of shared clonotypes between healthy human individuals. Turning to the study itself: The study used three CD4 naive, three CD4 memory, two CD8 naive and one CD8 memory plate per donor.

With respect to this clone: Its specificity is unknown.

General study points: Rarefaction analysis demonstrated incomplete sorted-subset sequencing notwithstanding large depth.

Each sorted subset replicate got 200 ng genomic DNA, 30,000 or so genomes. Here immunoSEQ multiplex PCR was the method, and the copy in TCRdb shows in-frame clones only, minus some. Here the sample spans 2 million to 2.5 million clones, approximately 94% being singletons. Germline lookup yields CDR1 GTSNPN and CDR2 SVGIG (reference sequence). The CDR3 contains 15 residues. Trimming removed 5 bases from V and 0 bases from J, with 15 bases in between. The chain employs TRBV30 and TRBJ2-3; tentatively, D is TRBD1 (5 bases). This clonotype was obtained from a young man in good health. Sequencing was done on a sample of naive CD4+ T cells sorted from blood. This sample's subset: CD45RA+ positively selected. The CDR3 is CAWVPRQRSTDTQYF. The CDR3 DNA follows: TGTGCCTGGGTACCTAGACAGCGAAGCACAGATACGCAGTATTTT.